This T cell receptor beta chain came from a study of T-cell memory formation after mild COVID-19 (dated by TCRdb to the early 2020s). General notes on the study: TCR sequence clusters from the two donors were found to be largely donor specific. The cohort comprised two young, previously healthy adult volunteers, one female and one male. Longitudinal TCRalpha and TCRbeta repertoire sequencing tracked T-cell clones expanding and contracting after mild COVID-19 in a couple of donors.

A word on this clonotype: Its antigen target is currently unknown. Per-base quality was not reported, and no clone a single base away is much larger than it.

CDR1 SGDLS and CDR2 YYNGEE were looked up in the germline V gene. For this chain, trimming is 3 bases at the V end and 4 bases at the J end, and the number of junction bases without a gene match is 2. The CDR3 goes from the cysteine to the phenylalanine over 14 residues. This entry keeps only the CDR3 DNA: 42 bases, framed from base 1. PBMCs were isolated by Ficoll-Paque density gradient centrifugation. Data came from an Illumina NovaSeq 6000. Using 5'RACE with constant-segment primers, TCRalpha and TCRbeta cDNA libraries were constructed, with sample barcodes and unique molecular identifiers added in the process. Trizol reagent was used to extract RNA from every sample. Amplification of the libraries took two PCR steps, and the second step added a second sample barcode plus Illumina TruSeq adapters. The libraries were sequenced on an Illumina NovaSeq using 2 x 150 bp paired-end reads. Concerning the study's data processing: With migec v1.2.7, reads were demultiplexed and then collapsed into UMI-guided consensus sequences. Using mixcr v2.1.11, the UMI consensuses were aligned to TRA and TRB V and J templates and assembled into clonotypes. A clonotype was counted as expanded or contracted only when both edgeR and NoisET called the clonotype significant, with the noise models trained on biological replicates. For edgeR calls, a false discovery rate-adjusted p below 0.01 and a log2 fold-change threshold of 1 were applied. As an exploratory analysis of dynamics, max-normalized trajectories of the 1000 most abundant clonotypes were examined by PCA with hierarchical clustering. The CD4 or CD8 phenotype of responding clones was assigned using the separately sequenced CD4+ and CD8+ repertoires. The raw public data were reprocessed by TCRdb itself: fastp quality trimming at Q25, MiXCR clonotype calling, in-frame beta chains only. All rows with the same CDR3 protein become a single entry with the most common DNA and genes. In this record, the V and J calls reflect TCRdb's handling and not the investigators' own analysis. The sample has approximately 150,000 distinct CDR3 sequences on record, around 21% of them singletons. 2% to 2.5% of the sample belongs to the ten largest clones.

Overall study results and their limits: Contracting CD4+ clones were located mainly in the CM and EM memory subsets, whereas CD8+ clones were found to be enriched in EMRA. The study included only a couple of mild cases, and larger cohorts that include severe cases with pre-infection samples were judged to be necessary. The second-wave clones that peaked on day 37 were not confirmed to be SARS-CoV-2 specific. Some responding clones were found in pre-infection memory, which suggests that pre-existing cross-reactive memory T cells took part in the SARS-CoV-2 response. Balanced CD4/CD8 phenotypes were observed for clones contracting from day 15 to 85, whereas a bias towards CD4+ was observed for a second wave of clones expanding from day 15 to 37.

The sequenced material came from PBMCs or a T cell subset sorted from them (not recorded which). The chain is made from TRBV9 and TRBJ1-4; 8 of the junction bases match TRBD1. This receptor was obtained from an adult woman who had mild COVID-19 (a few samples of this study predate the infection). The sample titles of this study are shuffled in the database, so cell type and time point are left out; the donor was told from shared clones. This receptor carries the CDR3 CASSAGQVNEKLFF. Here is the DNA: TGTGCCAGCAGCGCGGGACAGGTTAATGAAAAACTGTTTTTT.